A single sample gave rise to the 6 T cell receptor beta chains below, sequenced in a study of T-cell reconstitution after alpha-beta-depleted transplantation in children (dated by TCRdb to the mid-2010s). The library was generated by PCR. For sequencing, an Illumina HiSeq 2500 was employed. TCR libraries were prepared with molecular barcoding, using unique molecular identifiers to normalize TCRbeta repertoire quantification. Starting from the raw public reads, TCRdb applied fastp trimming at Q25, assembled clones with MiXCR and retained in-frame beta chains. Every CDR3 protein is listed once, alongside the most common genes and DNA of its rows. Present in this sample are hundreds of thousands of distinct CDR3 sequences, roughly 15% of which were seen just once. Of the sample, around 0.96% is held by the ten largest clones. This sample comprised PBMCs from the stem cell graft donor, obtained from the stem cell graft. The receptor source for this set is a human donor who donated a stem cell graft to a child with acute myeloid leukemia.

This clonotype was detected only a few times. The V and J genes are TRBV4-3 and TRBJ1-2, with 7 bases matching TRBD1. J gave up 4 bases and V 0 bases, and 5 bases lay outside the gene matches. This CDR3 spans 15 amino acids. From germline, CDR1 is LGHNA and CDR2 YSLEER. The CDR3 region has the DNA TGCGCCAGCAGCCAAGATCGGGACAGCGGCTATGGCTACACCTTC. This translates into CASSQDRDSGYGYTF.

The chain uses TRBV7-9 and TRBJ1-2; 8 nucleotides match TRBD1. With V trimmed by 4 bases and J by 6 bases, 4 bases remained unmatched. This CDR3 has 13 amino acids. Germline V CDR1 and CDR2: SEHNR, FQNEAQ (reference sequence). The CDR3 DNA reads TGTGCCAGCAGCTCCCGACAGGGGCATGGCTACACCTTC. Its protein is CASSSRQGHGYTF.

The V and J genes are TRBV29-1 and TRBJ1-6, with D uncertain. The V gene's germline CDR1 is SQVTM and CDR2 ANQGSEA. Trimming took off 6 bases at V and 3 bases at J, with 12 bases between the two ends. CDR3 length: 14 amino acids. This CDR3 reads CSVSDGYYNSPLHF. The CDR3 bases are TGCAGCGTCTCCGACGGATACTATAATTCACCCCTCCACTTT.

This clonotype has a count of ten or more. The gene calls are TRBV29-1 and TRBJ2-5; D not resolved. This CDR3 has 12 amino acids. Trimming shortened V by 5 bases and J by 0 bases, and 7 bases separated the two germline ends. Germline CDR1 is SQVTM and CDR2 is ANQGSEA. The CDR3 nucleotides are TGCAGCGTTTTGACGTACCAAGAGACCCAGTACTTC. The encoded protein is CSVLTYQETQYF.

The chain uses TRBV7-6 and TRBJ1-4; the D is unclear. Trimming left V 1 base short and J 5 bases short, with 14 bases between. The length of the CDR3 is 16 residues. Germline V gives CDR1 SGHVS, CDR2 FNYEAQ. The CDR3 bases are TGTGCCAGCAGCTTAGAACCGGCGGGTCTAAATGAAAAACTGTTTTTT. Translated, it gives CASSLEPAGLNEKLFF.

V usage is TRBV11-3 and J usage is TRBJ2-1; D not certain. Between the trimmed V and J ends, which lost 1 base and 8 bases, there was a span of 9 bases. From germline, CDR1 is SGHNT and CDR2 YENEEA. This CDR3 spans 13 amino acids. Here the CDR3 reads CASSLVGWDEQFF. In nucleotides, the CDR3 is TGTGCCAGCAGCTTAGTAGGGTGGGATGAGCAGTTCTTC.